Below are 22 T cell receptor beta chains sequenced from a single sample in a study of beta chain features in type 1 diabetes. Study outcomes and limitations: All four CD4+ subsets of Type 1 diabetes patients contained TCRB CDR3s that were moderately but significantly shorter.

Their cognate antigens are unknown. Of the isolated RNA, all was reverse transcribed, and so the sequenced material was expressed TCRB transcripts. The protocol was immunoSEQ multiplex PCR, while the TCRdb copy is restricted to in-frame clones and leaves out a portion. The sample records some 250,000 clones, roughly 10% being singletons. Material: naive CD4+ T cells from blood. These TCRs come from a man under 40 with type 1 diabetes.

CDR3 sequence reads: CASSQDRGYWDQPQHF. In nucleotides, the CDR3 is TGTGCCAGCAGTCAGGACAGGGGGTACTGGGATCAGCCCCAGCATTTT. The rearrangement joins TRBV2 to TRBJ1-5, with 10 nucleotides matching TRBD1. V dropped 5 bases and J dropped 5; count of bases not matched to a gene: 9. Germline values: CDR1 SNHLY, CDR2 FYNNEI. The CDR3 contains 16 residues.

The V call is TRBV6-5, the J call TRBJ2-3; tentatively, D is TRBD1 (6 bases). Trimming stripped 5 bases from V and 4 bases from J, with 10 bases between. This CDR3 region has 13 residues. Germline V gene data show CDR1 as MNHEY and CDR2 as SVGAGI. For the CDR3, the DNA is TGTGCCAGCAGTCGACAGGCCCCAGATACGCAGTATTTT. It is translated as CASSRQAPDTQYF.

This clone was recorded a few times. This chain links TRBV27 with TRBJ2-3, with a weak D call TRBD2 (7 bases). V lost 9 bases to trimming and J lost 1 base, with 14 bases between them. This CDR3 comprises 14 residues. CDR1 MNHEY and CDR2 SMNVEV come from the germline V gene (reference sequence). The CDR3 reads CASSRGGGTDTQYF. In nucleotides, the CDR3 is TGTGCCAGTTCAAGGGGGGGCGGCACAGATACGCAGTATTTT.

This chain links TRBV30 with TRBJ2-1; D is perhaps TRBD1 (6 bases). V was shortened by 4 bases and J by 5 bases, with 18 bases between the two germline ends. Germline values: CDR1 GTSNPN, CDR2 SVGIG (reference sequence). The CDR3 spans 15 residues. The DNA for the CDR3 is TGTGCCTGGACTCGTACGAGACAGGCACACAATGAGCAGTTCTTC. The encoded protein is CAWTRTRQAHNEQFF.

This clone was observed a few times. The chain uses TRBV7-9 and TRBJ1-1; no definite D call. The CDR3 has 12 residues. In germline, CDR1 is SEHNR, CDR2 FQNEAQ (reference sequence). V was pared by 5 bases and J by 5 bases, with 9 bases between. The CDR3 sequence is CASSRPGTEAFF. The CDR3 region has the DNA TGTGCCAGCAGCCGTCCGGGGACTGAAGCTTTCTTT.

This chain links TRBV9 with TRBJ2-3, with 11 bases identical to TRBD2. The CDR3 covers 16 residues. Trimming removed 4 bases from V and 3 bases from J; junction bases left unmatched: 7. Germline V gene data show CDR1 as SGDLS and CDR2 as YYNGEE. The DNA for the CDR3 is TGTGCCAGCAGCCCACCGGCTAGCGGGGGGACAGATACGCAGTATTTT. Residues: CASSPPASGGTDTQYF.

This chain links TRBV27 with TRBJ1-6; D ambiguous. Trimming removed 6 bases from V and 10 bases from J, with 13 bases in between. The V gene's germline CDR1 is MNHEY and CDR2 SMNVEV (reference sequence). There are 13 residues in the CDR3. The CDR3 here is CASSRNRRSPLHF. The CDR3 DNA reads as TGTGCCAGCAGCAGGAACCGCAGGTCACCCCTCCACTTT.

This chain connects TRBV5-4 to TRBJ2-1; the D gene is possibly TRBD1 (6 bases). Between the trimmed V and J ends, which lost 2 bases and 7 bases, there was a span of 7 bases. The CDR3 loop spans 12 amino acids. Germline V gene lookup returns CDR1 SGHNT and CDR2 YYREEE (reference sequence). CDR3 residues: CASSFQGNEQFF. The DNA of the CDR3 is TGTGCCAGCAGCTTTCAGGGGAATGAGCAGTTCTTC.

This clone was seen many times. The chain couples TRBV23-1 to TRBJ1-6, with no clear D. TRBV23-1 falls under the ORF class, with uncertain function. The CDR3 totals 14 residues. V was pared by 9 bases and J by 4 bases, with 13 bases between. The CDR3, as DNA: TGCGCCAGTCCCCCCTTCGGGTATAATTCACCCCTCCACTTT. Protein: CASPPFGYNSPLHF.

V gene TRBV5-4 combines with J gene TRBJ2-1; 13 bases match TRBD2. V shed 4 bases and J 9 bases; nucleotides not matched to a gene: 7. Germline V gene data show CDR1 as SGHNT and CDR2 as YYREEE (reference sequence). This CDR3 has 15 residues. The CDR3 region is CASSTGLAGAGEQFF. The CDR3, as DNA: TGTGCCAGCAGCACCGGACTAGCGGGGGCGGGTGAGCAGTTCTTC.

Only a few counts were recorded for this clone. The chain has TRBV18 and TRBJ2-5, with 9 nucleotides matching TRBD1. With V trimmed by 4 bases and J by 4 bases, 7 bases remained unmatched. This CDR3 is built from 15 residues. CDR1 and CDR2 from the germline V gene are KGHSH and LQKENI. The CDR3 protein is CASSRRDREGETQYF. CDR3 DNA sequence: TGTGCCAGCTCACGCCGGGACAGGGAAGGAGAGACCCAGTACTTC.

Only a few counts were recorded for this clone. The chain recombines TRBV28 with TRBJ1-5; a possible D gene is TRBD1 (6 bases). With 5 bases removed from V and 3 bases from J, the gap between germline ends came to 17 bases. Looked up from germline, CDR1 is MDHEN and CDR2 is SYDVKM. The CDR3 runs 16 residues. This chain's CDR3 is CASSTGQGYDNQPQHF. Written as DNA, the CDR3 is TGTGCCAGCAGTACCGGGCAGGGGTACGACAATCAGCCCCAGCATTTT.

This chain joins TRBV6-5 and TRBJ2-7; 8 positions agree with TRBD2. J lost 5 bases, V lost 6 bases, and 9 bases had no gene match. The CDR3 loop spans 14 amino acids. Germline V gene sequence: CDR1 MNHEY, CDR2 SVGAGI. CDR3 nucleotide sequence: TGTGCCAGCAGGCCCCAGCGGGGGATGAACGAGCAGTACTTC. Translated, it gives CASRPQRGMNEQYF.

The chain joins TRBV19 to TRBJ1-6; D unclear. The CDR3 spans 12 residues. Trimming stripped 2 bases from V and 8 bases from J, with 4 bases between. Looked up from germline, CDR1 is LNHDA and CDR2 is SQIVND (reference sequence). The CDR3, as DNA: TGTGCCAGTAGTATACAGGATTCACCCCTCCACTTT. Protein product: CASSIQDSPLHF.

This clone occurred a few times. J is TRBJ2-5 and V is TRBV9, with TRBD2 matching over 13 bases. This CDR3 is 16 amino acids long. Germline CDR1 reads SGDLS; CDR2 reads YYNGEE. Trimming at V came to 2 bases and at J to 4 bases, leaving 5 bases not matched to a gene. CDR3 coding DNA: TGTGCCAGCAGCGTCGGACTAGCGGGGGTTGTAGAGACCCAGTACTTC. Amino acids: CASSVGLAGVVETQYF.

Only a few counts were recorded for this clone. V is TRBV18 and J is TRBJ1-4; D unresolved. Germline-derived CDR1 and CDR2 are KGHSH and LQKENI. The ends were cut back, 2 bases at V and 6 bases at J, with 10 bases in the middle. CDR3 length: 14 amino acids. CDR3 region: CASSPYDRDEKLFF. In DNA form, the CDR3 reads TGTGCCAGCTCACCATATGACCGGGATGAAAAACTGTTTTTT.

A few counts support this clone. The chain is built from TRBV19 and TRBJ2-5; D gene unclear. The length of the CDR3 is 13 residues. Trimming removed 3 bases from V and 5 bases from J, with 10 bases in between. CDR1 and CDR2 from the germline V gene are LNHDA and SQIVND (reference sequence). The CDR3 is CASSIGGTETQYF. Here the CDR3 DNA reads TGTGCCAGTAGTATCGGCGGAACGGAGACCCAGTACTTC.

The chain links TRBV29-1 to TRBJ1-1; TRBD1 is a possible D gene (5 bases). The germline V gene encodes CDR1 SQVTM and CDR2 ANQGSEA. The CDR3 is 17 amino acids. The V gene lost 5 bases and the J gene lost 0 bases, with 22 bases spanning the gap. The CDR3: CSVSGGKYGDMNTEAFF. CDR3 bases: TGCAGCGTTTCCGGGGGGAAATATGGGGATATGAACACTGAAGCTTTCTTT.

This sequence joins TRBV19 and TRBJ2-1, with 7 bases lining up with TRBD1. The CDR3 is made up of 14 amino acids. The V segment lost 3 bases and the J segment 5 bases; nucleotides outside the gene matches: 4. Germline CDR1 and CDR2: LNHDA and SQIVND (reference sequence). The CDR3 nucleotides are TGTGCCAGTAGTATGACAGGGAAGGACAATGAGCAGTTCTTC. This codes for CASSMTGKDNEQFF. The full variable domain, in which reference TRBV19 and TRBJ2-1 provide the parts outside the CDR3, is DGGITQSPKYLFRKEGQNVTLSCEQNLNHDAMYWYRQDPGQGLRLIYYSQIVNDFQKGDIAEGYSVSREKKESFPLTVTSAQKNPTAFYLCASSMTGKDNEQFFGPGTRLTVL.

The V call is TRBV6-6, the J call TRBJ2-1, with 7 nucleotides matching TRBD2. The trim removed 3 bases at V and 0 bases at J, leaving 5 bases unmatched. The germline CDR1 and CDR2 sequences are MNHNY and SVGAGI (reference sequence). The CDR3 runs 16 residues. This chain's CDR3 is CASSYPLAVSYNEQFF. Here the CDR3 DNA reads TGTGCCAGCAGTTATCCCCTAGCGGTCTCCTACAATGAGCAGTTCTTC.

The J gene is TRBJ2-2, the V gene TRBV19; D call uncertain. The CDR3 consists of 14 residues. The V gene lost 1 base and the J gene lost 8 bases, with 11 bases spanning the gap. In germline, CDR1 is LNHDA, CDR2 SQIVND (reference sequence). Written as DNA, the CDR3 is TGTGCCAGTAGTATAGGCCGGTTCCGTGGGGAGCTGTTTTTT. It is translated as CASSIGRFRGELFF.

Only a few counts were recorded for this clone. J is TRBJ1-2 and V is TRBV19; 9 positions agree with TRBD1. This CDR3 comprises 16 residues. With V trimmed by 4 bases and J by 4 bases, 10 bases remained unmatched. The V gene's germline CDR1 is LNHDA and CDR2 SQIVND (reference sequence). CDR3 protein: CASSRIPGQGLYGYTF. The CDR3 DNA reads as TGTGCCAGTAGTAGAATACCGGGACAGGGTCTCTATGGCTACACCTTC. Based on the CDR3 plus reference TRBV19 and TRBJ1-2, the full variable domain is DGGITQSPKYLFRKEGQNVTLSCEQNLNHDAMYWYRQDPGQGLRLIYYSQIVNDFQKGDIAEGYSVSREKKESFPLTVTSAQKNPTAFYLCASSRIPGQGLYGYTFGSGTRLTVV.